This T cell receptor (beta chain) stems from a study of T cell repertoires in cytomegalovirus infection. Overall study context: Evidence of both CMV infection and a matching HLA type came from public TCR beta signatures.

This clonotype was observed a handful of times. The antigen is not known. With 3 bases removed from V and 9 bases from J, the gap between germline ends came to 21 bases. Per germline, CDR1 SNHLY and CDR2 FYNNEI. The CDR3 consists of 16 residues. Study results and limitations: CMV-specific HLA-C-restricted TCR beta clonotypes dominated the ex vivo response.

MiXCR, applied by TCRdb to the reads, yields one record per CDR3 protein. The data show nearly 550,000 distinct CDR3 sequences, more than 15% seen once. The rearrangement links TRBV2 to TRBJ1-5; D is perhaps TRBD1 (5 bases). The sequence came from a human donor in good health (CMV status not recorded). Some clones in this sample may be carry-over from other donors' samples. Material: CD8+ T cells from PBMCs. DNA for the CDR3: TGTGCCAGCAGTGATCGGGACCACACACCGATCCCGCCCCAGCATTTT. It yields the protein CASSDRDHTPIPPQHF.